These 20 T cell receptor beta chains came from one sample sequenced in a study of glioma-infiltrating T cells after dendritic cell vaccination (TCRdb year 2016). The time point label for this specimen denotes: after dendritic cell vaccination, including at tumor progression/relapse. Receptor libraries were prepared by the immunoSEQ multiplex PCR assay. The immuneACCESS repertoire file appears here via TCRdb, limited to in-frame rearrangements. These files lack a portion of the clones; in checked studies, under half of the deficit traces to unresolved V genes, and the cause of the others is not known. A total of roughly 60,000 clones appear in this sample, just under 85% of them only once. The ten largest clones add up to approximately 14% of the sample. Source: blood, taken after dendritic cell vaccination. The receptors originated from a human donor with glioblastoma.

The chain employs TRBV4-1 and TRBJ1-3; 7 nucleotides match TRBD1. The germline V gene has CDR1 MGHRA and CDR2 YSYEKL. V trimming: 3 bases; J trimming: 4 bases; junction bases outside the gene matches: 9. This CDR3 spans 16 amino acids. CDR3: CASSQRLTGVGNTIYF. For the CDR3, the DNA is TGCGCCAGCAGCCAGAGGCTTACAGGGGTAGGAAACACCATATATTTT.

This clone was observed a handful of times. Other DNA sequences within the sample encode an identical CDR3. The chain joins TRBV6-5 to TRBJ1-2; 10 bases line up with TRBD1. The CDR3 length is 15 residues. Unmatched junction bases numbered 7, after V lost 4 bases and J lost 5 bases. Germline V gives CDR1 MNHEY, CDR2 SVGAGI. This CDR3 reads CASSSLDRGAYGYTF. The CDR3 DNA reads TGTGCCAGCAGTTCCTTGGACAGGGGGGCGTATGGCTACACCTTC.

The J gene is TRBJ1-1, the V gene TRBV5-1; TRBD1 matches 9 bases. The CDR3 sequence is 15 residues long. The V gene end was trimmed by 4 bases and the J gene end by 2 bases; junction bases not matched to a gene: 6. Germline V gene lookup returns CDR1 SGHRS and CDR2 YFSETQ. The CDR3 DNA follows: TGCGCCAGCAGCGAAACAGGGGGCCCAAACACTGAAGCTTTCTTT. Its translation is CASSETGGPNTEAFF.

The rearrangement uses TRBV10-3 and TRBJ1-5; D remains unclear. Trimming left V 3 bases short and J 6 bases short, with 6 bases between. The CDR3 consists of 12 residues. Germline V gives CDR1 ENHRY, CDR2 SYGVKD. CDR3 protein: CAISETTQPQHF. CDR3 nucleotides: TGTGCCATCAGTGAAACAACTCAGCCCCAGCATTTT.

Here the CDR3 reads CASSLAPDSASSTEAFF. In DNA, the CDR3 is TGCGCCAGCAGCTTGGCCCCGGACTCCGCTTCGAGCACTGAAGCTTTCTTT. The rearrangement uses TRBV5-1 and TRBJ1-1; D remains ambiguous. The CDR3 is 17 residues long. Deletions cut 0 bases from V and 4 bases from J, with 19 bases between. Germline CDR1 SGHRS, CDR2 YFSETQ.

This clone was counted once. This sequence joins TRBV19 and TRBJ2-1, with D possibly being TRBD2 (6 bases). The CDR3 runs 16 residues. Per germline, CDR1 LNHDA and CDR2 SQIVND (reference sequence). V was trimmed by 3 bases and J by 7 bases, leaving 19 bases between them. The CDR3 nucleotides read TGTGCCAGTAGTATCACCCCGGACTATGGGGGAAATGAGCAGTTCTTC. Its protein is CASSITPDYGGNEQFF.

The chain couples TRBV2 to TRBJ1-3; D unclear. Trimming left V 6 bases short and J 4 bases short, with 13 bases between. The CDR3 length is 14 residues. The germline V gene encodes CDR1 SNHLY and CDR2 FYNNEI. The CDR3 is CASSVTRVGNTIYF. The CDR3 DNA follows: TGTGCCAGCAGCGTAACACGGGTCGGAAACACCATATATTTT.

The chain employs TRBV5-1 and TRBJ2-7, with D perhaps TRBD2 (6 bases). The V end lost 7 bases, the J end lost 3 bases, and 14 bases lay between the germline ends. The CDR3 loop spans 13 amino acids. CDR1 is SGHRS and CDR2 is YFSETQ in the germline V gene. CDR3 coding DNA: TGCGCCAGCGGGCTTGGGGGGAACTACGAGCAGTACTTC. Translation gives CASGLGGNYEQYF.

The chain employs TRBV4-1 and TRBJ2-5, with 11 bases that match TRBD2. V trimming: 1 base; J trimming: 4 bases; junction bases outside the gene matches: 5. Germline loops: CDR1 MGHRA, CDR2 YSYEKL. The CDR3 length is 16 residues. CDR3 amino acids: CASSQALAGGVETQYF. CDR3 coding DNA: TGCGCCAGCAGCCAAGCGCTAGCGGGGGGTGTAGAGACCCAGTACTTC.

This chain uses TRBV11-3 with TRBJ2-7, with D possibly TRBD1 on 7 matching bases. The length of the CDR3 is 16 residues. The V end was cut by 1 base, the J end by 3 bases, with 16 bases between. CDR1 and CDR2 from the germline V gene are SGHNT and YENEEA. The CDR3: CASSLVFGRGDYEQYF. The CDR3 DNA is TGTGCCAGCAGCTTAGTATTCGGCAGGGGGGACTACGAGCAGTACTTC.

This clone was found a few times. This chain links TRBV6-6 with TRBJ1-6, with unresolved D. V shed 2 bases and J shed 4 bases, with 6 bases lying between them. The CDR3 sequence is 14 residues long. Per germline, CDR1 MNHNY and CDR2 SVGAGI (reference sequence). The CDR3 protein is CASSYKQYNSPLHF. The CDR3 DNA follows: TGTGCCAGCAGTTACAAACAGTATAATTCACCCCTCCACTTT.

The chain is built from TRBV2 and TRBJ2-7; possible D gene TRBD2, 6 bases. The CDR3 length is 13 residues. Germline CDR1 is SNHLY and CDR2 is FYNNEI. Trimming cost V 6 bases and J 3 bases, with 12 bases left between them. This CDR3 reads CASRRGFIYEQYF. DNA of the CDR3: TGTGCCAGCAGGCGGGGTTTTATCTACGAGCAGTACTTC.

The chain couples TRBV27 to TRBJ2-3; 7 bases agree with TRBD2. Germline V gives CDR1 MNHEY, CDR2 SMNVEV (reference sequence). This CDR3 has 16 amino acids. The V segment lost 5 bases and the J segment 0 bases; nucleotides outside the gene matches: 8. The CDR3 sequence is CASSGGSSGSTDTQYF. In DNA, the CDR3 is TGTGCCAGCAGTGGTGGGTCTAGCGGAAGCACAGATACGCAGTATTTT.

The chain carries TRBV20-1 and TRBJ2-7, with D possibly being TRBD1 (6 bases). Trimming left V 4 bases short and J 6 bases short, with 7 bases between. The CDR3 is 10 amino acids. Germline values: CDR1 DFQATT, CDR2 SNEGSKA (reference sequence). CDR3 coding DNA: TGCAGTGCTAAGGGGGTCGAGCAGTACTTC. It is translated as CSAKGVEQYF.

This chain links TRBV9 with TRBJ2-1; TRBD2 is a possible D gene (7 bases). V was cut by 4 bases and J by 12 bases, with 17 bases left in between. Germline lookup yields CDR1 SGDLS and CDR2 YYNGEE. CDR3 length equals 13 residues. CDR3 in DNA: TGTGCCAGCAGCTCCTTATTGGGGGGGCGGCAGTTCTTC. This translates into CASSSLLGGRQFF.

This clone was seen once. The chain uses TRBV15 and TRBJ2-3, with TRBD1 identical over 7 bases. This CDR3 contains 16 residues. The J segment lost 1 base and the V segment lost 0 bases, leaving 4 bases of the junction unmatched. From germline, CDR1 is LNHNV and CDR2 YYDKDF (reference sequence). The CDR3 reads CATSRDITGGTDTQYF. CDR3 DNA sequence: TGTGCCACCAGCAGAGATATAACAGGGGGCACAGATACGCAGTATTTT.

In this sample, this clone turned up a few times. V usage is TRBV6-6 and J usage is TRBJ2-3; TRBD1 matches at 8 bases. The CDR3 spans 12 residues. V shed 6 bases and J 4 bases; nucleotides not matched to a gene: 0. Germline loops: CDR1 MNHNY, CDR2 SVGAGI (reference sequence). CDR3 protein: CASRGQADTQYF. The DNA of the CDR3 is TGTGCCAGCAGGGGACAGGCAGATACGCAGTATTTT.

The V call is TRBV7-9, the J call TRBJ2-7; D is unclear. V shed 3 bases and J shed 9 bases, with 18 bases lying between them. Per the germline V gene, CDR1 is SEHNR and CDR2 is FQNEAQ (reference sequence). The CDR3 loop spans 14 amino acids. CDR3 in DNA: TGTGCCAGCAGCTTCTCCTTGACCAAAGGCGGGCAGTACTTC. This encodes CASSFSLTKGGQYF.

This rearrangement joins TRBV30 to TRBJ2-3, with 9 bases that match TRBD2. V was clipped by 2 bases and J by 1 base; unmatched bases: 4. Germline V lookup: CDR1 GTSNPN, CDR2 SVGIG (reference sequence). The CDR3 is 15 residues long. CDR3 DNA sequence: TGTGCCTGGAGTAGGGCTAGCGGGGGCACAGATACGCAGTATTTT. This gives the protein CAWSRASGGTDTQYF.

This rearrangement joins TRBV6-5 to TRBJ2-1; the D gene is possibly TRBD1 (5 bases). The CDR3 extends over 14 amino acids. V gave up 6 bases and J gave up 15 bases, with 24 bases separating them. Germline lookup yields CDR1 MNHEY and CDR2 SVGAGI. This CDR3 is CASRPLSGPRSMFF. DNA of the CDR3: TGTGCCAGCAGACCCCTCTCAGGGCCGAGAAGCATGTTCTTC.